The present T cell receptor beta chain was sequenced within a study of cytomegalovirus exposure and HLA in healthy donors. Study overall: From HLA-typed donors, an early data release held 70 million to 100 million unique TCRs. The study's findings and limits: Within an earlier analysis, most TCR beta V segments proved productive either about 90% or about 30% of the time. Highly shared sequence variants in one cluster were likely a sequencing artifact.

The PCR contained 60 Vbeta and 13 Jbeta primers. The repertoire was sequenced with immunoSEQ multiplex PCR; TCRdb's copy has only in-frame clones and lacks some. The sample contains more than 80,000 clones, approximately 84% of which appear only once. Regarding this clone: Its cognate antigen is unknown.

The sequenced sample was PBMCs. The clonotype comes from a girl aged 2 to 9 in good health and CMV-seropositive.

CDR3 amino acids: CASSVTGVYGYTF. Written as DNA, the CDR3 is TGTGCCAGCAGCGTCACTGGTGTGTATGGCTACACCTTC. V and J are TRBV9 and TRBJ1-2; D is ambiguous. Trimming pared 2 bases from V and 5 bases from J, leaving 10 bases between. From germline, CDR1 is SGDLS and CDR2 YYNGEE. CDR3 length: 13 residues. The full variable domain, its missing parts supplied by reference TRBV9 and TRBJ1-2, is DSGVTQTPKHLITATGQRVTLRCSPRSGDLSVYWYQQSLDQGLQFLIQYYNGEERAKGNILERFSAQQFPDLHSELNLSSLELGDSALYFCASSVTGVYGYTFGSGTRLTVV.